In this sample, the clone carrying this T cell receptor beta chain turned up many times. This record belongs to a study of T cells in Graves' hyperthyroidism and ophthalmopathy. The V end lost 6 bases, the J end lost 4 bases, and 16 bases lay between the germline ends. Germline V gives CDR1 DFQATT, CDR2 SNEGSKA (reference sequence). The CDR3 extends over 14 amino acids. Amplified regions were TCR beta CDR3 sequences from RNA transcripts. The HTBI primer set served for first-round RT-PCR of the TCR CDR3. TCRdb re-called the multiplex PCR reads with MiXCR, one entry per CDR3 protein. The sample shows approximately 480,000 distinct CDR3 sequences, about 20% of them seen only once.

The sequenced sample consisted of blood. The chain uses TRBV20-1 and TRBJ1-5, with a possible D match to TRBD1 (6 bases). The source of this sequence is a man aged 18-30 years with Graves' hyperthyroidism. The CDR3 region has the DNA TGCAGTGCCGGCGGGGGGCTCGGGAATCAGCCCCAGCATTTT. Amino acid sequence: CSAGGGLGNQPQHF.